Listed below are T cell receptor beta chains from one sample, sequenced in a study of identical twins. MiXCR was run by TCRdb on the 5' RACE reads, yielding one entry per CDR3 protein. The profile shows 200,000 to 250,000 distinct CDR3 sequences, about 14% of them singletons. The sequenced sample consisted of memory (CD45RO+) T cells sorted from blood. The receptors shown here come from a woman aged 18-30 years in good health. Each CDR3 is given with its conserved first and last residue. Fields, in order: V gene, J gene, CDR3 protein.

v_gene: TRBV20-1
j_gene: TRBJ2-7
CDR3aa: CSAAPGLTTYEQYF

v_gene: TRBV12-3/TRBV12-4
j_gene: TRBJ1-1
CDR3aa: CASSESAYTEAFF

v_gene: TRBV3-1
j_gene: TRBJ2-7
CDR3aa: CAISQVVGGLEQYF

v_gene: TRBV3-1
j_gene: TRBJ1-3
CDR3aa: CASSQIPTFSGNTIYF

v_gene: TRBV3-1
j_gene: TRBJ2-7
CDR3aa: CASSHLGQGRVVQYF

v_gene: TRBV5-6
j_gene: TRBJ1-6
CDR3aa: CASSLKGARSPLHF

v_gene: TRBV20-1
j_gene: TRBJ2-7
CDR3aa: CSARAASGSPYEQYF

v_gene: TRBV12-3/TRBV12-4
j_gene: TRBJ1-1
CDR3aa: CASSFFPLEQGAFEAFF

v_gene: TRBV4-2
j_gene: TRBJ2-1
CDR3aa: CASSQGGAEVYNEQFF

v_gene: TRBV9
j_gene: TRBJ2-1
CDR3aa: CASSLRQGGYNEQFF

v_gene: TRBV7-8
j_gene: TRBJ2-2
CDR3aa: CASSLDWGGFTGELFF

v_gene: TRBV7-6
j_gene: TRBJ2-7
CDR3aa: CASSLADRADEQYF

v_gene: TRBV7-2
j_gene: TRBJ2-5
CDR3aa: CASSPRTSGQETQYF

v_gene: TRBV6-2/TRBV6-3
j_gene: TRBJ2-3
CDR3aa: CASSRTGNTQYF

v_gene: TRBV18
j_gene: TRBJ2-2
CDR3aa: CASSSGVNTGELFF

v_gene: TRBV6-1
j_gene: TRBJ2-1
CDR3aa: CASSRGQGAVNEQFF

v_gene: TRBV5-1
j_gene: TRBJ2-2
CDR3aa: CASSAYQGNGELFF

v_gene: TRBV11-1
j_gene: TRBJ1-6
CDR3aa: CASSLESPGTAFNSPLHF

v_gene: TRBV12-5
j_gene: TRBJ1-6
CDR3aa: CASAADSYNSPLHF

v_gene: TRBV5-6
j_gene: TRBJ2-1
CDR3aa: CASSTTAEQFF

v_gene: TRBV5-4
j_gene: TRBJ2-7
CDR3aa: CASSFTGGLGFYEQYF

v_gene: TRBV5-1
j_gene: TRBJ1-2
CDR3aa: CASSGFGLGYTF

v_gene: TRBV20-1
j_gene: TRBJ2-2
CDR3aa: CSARMGTGELFF

v_gene: TRBV5-1
j_gene: TRBJ1-4
CDR3aa: CASSPDSRRGEKLFF

v_gene: TRBV27
j_gene: TRBJ2-7
CDR3aa: CASRRTSGYEQYF

v_gene: TRBV20-1
j_gene: TRBJ2-2
CDR3aa: CSAEPGTGTGELFF

v_gene: TRBV20-1
j_gene: TRBJ1-1
CDR3aa: CSVAGTRTEAFF

v_gene: TRBV3-1
j_gene: TRBJ2-3
CDR3aa: CASSQVRPQADTQYF

v_gene: TRBV5-4
j_gene: TRBJ2-3
CDR3aa: CASSLSGGGDTQYF

v_gene: TRBV12-3/TRBV12-4
j_gene: TRBJ1-1
CDR3aa: CASSFSSQGAFF

v_gene: TRBV27
j_gene: TRBJ2-5
CDR3aa: CASTDTFATQYF

v_gene: TRBV9
j_gene: TRBJ2-2
CDR3aa: CASSHFEGIYTGELFF

v_gene: TRBV7-9
j_gene: TRBJ2-7
CDR3aa: CASSRDVSYEQYF

v_gene: TRBV5-5
j_gene: TRBJ2-7
CDR3aa: CASSLAGLYEQYF

v_gene: TRBV28
j_gene: TRBJ2-5
CDR3aa: CASSLAGFRETQYF

v_gene: TRBV5-1
j_gene: TRBJ1-2
CDR3aa: CASSFDRGRGYTF

v_gene: TRBV2
j_gene: TRBJ2-1
CDR3aa: CASSEVRSGPTQYNEQFF

v_gene: TRBV14
j_gene: TRBJ2-5
CDR3aa: CASSPQGSQRTQYF

v_gene: TRBV20-1
j_gene: TRBJ2-5
CDR3aa: CTVSPSGTEETQYF

v_gene: TRBV7-3
j_gene: TRBJ2-1
CDR3aa: CASSSTGDSAGKQFF

v_gene: TRBV7-2
j_gene: TRBJ2-2
CDR3aa: CAISGLATTGELFF

v_gene: TRBV20-1
j_gene: TRBJ2-1
CDR3aa: CSARATTSGVANEQFF

v_gene: TRBV5-1
j_gene: TRBJ1-5
CDR3aa: CASSLAGLSNQPQHF

v_gene: TRBV9
j_gene: TRBJ1-1
CDR3aa: CASSPRQGDLDTEAFF

v_gene: TRBV6-1
j_gene: TRBJ2-7
CDR3aa: CASSDRGAGAYEQYF

v_gene: TRBV30
j_gene: TRBJ2-2
CDR3aa: CAWAGTNTGELFF

v_gene: TRBV20-1
j_gene: TRBJ1-6
CDR3aa: CSAREGPTDSSPLHF

v_gene: TRBV7-6
j_gene: TRBJ2-1
CDR3aa: CASSLFGTSGYNEQFF

v_gene: TRBV6-5
j_gene: TRBJ2-1
CDR3aa: CASSYSKSGAPVYNEQFF

v_gene: TRBV10-3
j_gene: TRBJ2-3
CDR3aa: CATKRGSSTDTQYF